Below, one T cell receptor (beta chain) is given with its context. Antigen specificity is unknown. The entry originates in a study of identical twins. Study-level results: Cord blood beta clonotypes that were abundant carried fewer insertions, and memory repertoires showed no such trend. Twin sharing of out-of-frame TCR alpha was underestimated by models in monozygotic pairs.

cDNA molecules carried unique molecular identifiers, and template switching added a universal primer site. A single record per CDR3 protein comes from TCRdb applying MiXCR to the 5' RACE reads. The data contain some 1,700,000 distinct CDR3 sequences, around a third of them singletons. Per germline, CDR1 KGHSH and CDR2 LQKENI. V dropped 5 bases and J dropped 2 bases, with 12 bases sitting between them. The CDR3 is made up of 14 amino acids. Donors were all healthy Caucasians. The V and J genes are TRBV18 and TRBJ2-5; D may be TRBD2 (5 bases). This receptor was taken from a newborn girl in good health. The source material was cord blood. CDR3 residues: CASSGGIGQETQYF. The CDR3 DNA reads as TGTGCCAGCTCAGGAGGAATCGGGCAAGAGACCCAGTACTTC.